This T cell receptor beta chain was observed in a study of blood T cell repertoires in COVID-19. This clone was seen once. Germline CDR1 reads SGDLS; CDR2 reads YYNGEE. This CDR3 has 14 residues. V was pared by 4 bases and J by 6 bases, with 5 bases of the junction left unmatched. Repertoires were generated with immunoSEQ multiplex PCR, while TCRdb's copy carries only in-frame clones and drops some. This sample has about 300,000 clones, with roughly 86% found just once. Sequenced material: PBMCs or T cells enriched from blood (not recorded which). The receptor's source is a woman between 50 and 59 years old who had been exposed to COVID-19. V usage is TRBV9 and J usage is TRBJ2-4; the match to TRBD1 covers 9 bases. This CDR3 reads CASSMGQGANIQYF. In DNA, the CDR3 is TGTGCCAGCAGCATGGGACAGGGAGCAAACATTCAGTACTTC. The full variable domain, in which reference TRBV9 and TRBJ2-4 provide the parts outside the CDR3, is DSGVTQTPKHLITATGQRVTLRCSPRSGDLSVYWYQQSLDQGLQFLIQYYNGEERAKGNILERFSAQQFPDLHSELNLSSLELGDSALYFCASSMGQGANIQYFGAGTRLSVL.